These 21 T cell receptor beta chains originate from one sample sequenced in a study of blood T cell repertoires in COVID-19 (TCRdb year 2020). The library came from the immunoSEQ multiplex PCR assay. TCRdb's version of the immuneACCESS table is confined to in-frame rearrangements and falls short of the full clone set. An unresolved V gene accounts for under half of the shortfall where checked; the remainder is of unknown origin. This sample is represented by about 360,000 clones; roughly 88% of them were singletons. Of the sample, about 2.1% falls within the top ten clones. The sequenced sample consisted of PBMCs or T cells enriched from blood (not recorded which). Receptors were obtained from a woman aged 40 to 50 with acute COVID-19.

The V gene is TRBV7-9, the J gene TRBJ2-7, with D perhaps TRBD2 (5 bases). Between the trimmed V and J ends, which lost 1 base and 6 bases, there was a span of 13 bases. This CDR3 spans 14 amino acids. Germline lookup yields CDR1 SEHNR and CDR2 FQNEAQ (reference sequence). CDR3 bases: TGTGCCAGCAGCTTAGAAATGGGAGCGTCCGAGCAGTACTTC. Translated, it gives CASSLEMGASEQYF.

This chain connects TRBV9 to TRBJ1-6, with 7 bases matching TRBD1. From germline, CDR1 is SGDLS and CDR2 YYNGEE. The CDR3 extends over 15 amino acids. J was trimmed by 7 bases and V by 0 bases; bases with no gene match: 4. The CDR3 bases are TGTGCCAGCAGCGTAGTTGGACAGGCAAATTCACCCCTCCACTTT. The encoded protein is CASSVVGQANSPLHF.

The V gene is TRBV7-9, the J gene TRBJ2-7; D gene ambiguous. The CDR3 is made up of 12 amino acids. CDR1 SEHNR and CDR2 FQNEAQ come from the germline V gene (reference sequence). Trimming took off 2 bases at V and 4 bases at J, with 6 bases between the two ends. Here the CDR3 reads CASSLPGYEQYF. Here the CDR3 DNA reads TGTGCCAGCAGCTTACCCGGTTACGAGCAGTACTTC. Full variable domain (missing parts from reference TRBV7-9 and TRBJ2-7): DTGVSQNPRHKITKRGQNVTFRCDPISEHNRLYWYRQTLGQGPEFLTYFQNEAQLEKSRLLSDRFSAERPKGSFSTLEIQRTEQGDSAMYLCASSLPGYEQYFGPGTRLTVT.

V gene TRBV21-1 combines with J gene TRBJ2-3; the table's D call of TRBD1 was not tested on the DNA. TRBV21-1 is noted as a pseudogene. The CDR3 loop spans 15 amino acids. CDR3 protein: CASKPGQGCSDTQYF. As DNA, the CDR3 is TGTGCCAGCAAACCGGGACAGGGGTGCTCAGATACGCAGTATTTT.

This chain uses TRBV5-4 with TRBJ1-2; perhaps TRBD1 as D (6 bases). V gave up 4 bases and J gave up 5 bases, with 18 bases separating them. This CDR3 contains 15 residues. In germline, CDR1 is SGHNT, CDR2 YYREEE (reference sequence). CDR3 sequence (DNA): TGTGCCAGCAGCAACGGACAGACGCCCGATTATGGCTACACCTTC. Translating it yields CASSNGQTPDYGYTF.

The rearrangement joins TRBV5-1 to TRBJ1-2; tentative D call: TRBD1 (5 bases). This CDR3 contains 13 residues. CDR1 is SGHRS, CDR2 YFSETQ, per germline. Trimming removed 0 bases from V and 4 bases from J, with 7 bases in between. The CDR3 DNA reads as TGCGCCAGCAGCTTGGACAGGATCTATGGCTACACCTTC. Its protein is CASSLDRIYGYTF.

The V call is TRBV5-5, the J call TRBJ2-1; TRBD1 aligns across 10 bases. Germline V CDR1 and CDR2: SGHKS, YYEKEE (reference sequence). The CDR3 has 15 amino acids. V shed 3 bases and J 7 bases; nucleotides not matched to a gene: 7. Here the CDR3 DNA reads TGTGCCAGCAGCTACTCCCCGGGACAGGGGAATGAGCAGTTCTTC. As protein: CASSYSPGQGNEQFF.

The J gene is TRBJ2-7, the V gene TRBV6-1, with D tentatively TRBD1 (7 bases). Germline V gene data show CDR1 as MNHNS and CDR2 as SASEGT. V dropped 1 base and J dropped 1 base, with 11 bases sitting between them. CDR3 length: 15 residues. The CDR3 loop is CASSEGPGGSYEQYF. In nucleotides, the CDR3 is TGTGCCAGCAGTGAAGGTCCAGGGGGGTCCTACGAGCAGTACTTC.

The chain is built from TRBV15 and TRBJ1-5; TRBD1 agrees at 11 bases. The CDR3 spans 14 residues. Germline V gene lookup returns CDR1 LNHNV and CDR2 YYDKDF (reference sequence). The trim removed 9 bases at V and 0 bases at J, leaving 1 base unmatched. The CDR3 sequence: CATGTGGSNQPQHF. CDR3 DNA: TGTGCCACGGGGACAGGGGGTAGCAATCAGCCCCAGCATTTT.

V is TRBV6-1 and J is TRBJ1-1; D is unresolved. V was clipped by 3 bases and J by 1 base, with 9 bases between them. From germline, CDR1 is MNHNS and CDR2 SASEGT. This CDR3 is built from 14 residues. The CDR3 DNA sequence: TGTGCCAGCAGTGATCCGGGTACGAACACTGAAGCTTTCTTT. It specifies CASSDPGTNTEAFF.

The rearrangement uses TRBV30 and TRBJ2-6; the D gene is possibly TRBD2 (6 bases). CDR3 length equals 16 residues. The germline V and J ends were trimmed by 4 bases and 2 bases, with 15 bases remaining between them. Looked up from germline, CDR1 is GTSNPN and CDR2 is SVGIG (reference sequence). The CDR3 spells CAWTKTGRTGANVLTF. The DNA for the CDR3 is TGTGCCTGGACCAAAACCGGGAGAACTGGGGCCAACGTCCTGACTTTC.

With regard to this clone: Other DNA sequences in the sample encode the same CDR3. V is TRBV5-1 and J is TRBJ1-4; tentatively, D is TRBD1 (5 bases). The CDR3 spans 15 residues. V lost 2 bases, J lost 0 bases, and 8 bases lay in between. The germline V gene has CDR1 SGHRS and CDR2 YFSETQ. The DNA for the CDR3 is TGCGCCAGCAGCTTAACAGGTGCAACTAATGAAAAACTGTTTTTT. This encodes CASSLTGATNEKLFF.

J is TRBJ2-7 and V is TRBV27, with 13 nucleotides matching TRBD2. From germline, CDR1 is MNHEY and CDR2 SMNVEV (reference sequence). The CDR3 extends over 15 amino acids. The V and J ends lost 4 bases and 2 bases, in that order; junction bases with no gene match: 2. This CDR3 is CASSSGLAGAYEQYF. CDR3 nucleotides: TGTGCCAGCAGTTCCGGACTAGCGGGGGCCTACGAGCAGTACTTC.

The chain carries TRBV27 and TRBJ1-3; possibly TRBD1 for D (5 bases). This CDR3 contains 16 residues. Germline loops: CDR1 MNHEY, CDR2 SMNVEV (reference sequence). Trimming pared 3 bases from V and 4 bases from J, leaving 16 bases between. CDR3 nucleotides: TGTGCCAGCAGTTTTGGCAGCCCGGGACTCGGAAACACCATATATTTT. Translated: CASSFGSPGLGNTIYF.

This clone has only one observation. The genes are TRBV18 and TRBJ1-2; TRBD1 matches at 9 bases. J lost 8 bases, V lost 3 bases, and 7 bases had no gene match. Looked up from germline, CDR1 is KGHSH and CDR2 is LQKENI. The CDR3 has 14 amino acids. The DNA for the CDR3 is TGTGCCAGCTCACCGGACAGGGGCTCTTTCGGCTACACCTTC. The encoded protein is CASSPDRGSFGYTF.

The rearrangement links TRBV2 to TRBJ1-1; D is perhaps TRBD1 (5 bases). The CDR3 contains 17 residues. Trimming left V 3 bases short and J 3 bases short, with 20 bases between. Germline assignment: CDR1 SNHLY and CDR2 FYNNEI. CDR3 bases: TGTGCCAGCAGTGATAACCAATGGGGCCATGCAGACACTGAAGCTTTCTTT. It translates to CASSDNQWGHADTEAFF.

This chain joins TRBV5-1 and TRBJ1-3, with TRBD1 matching 11 bases. V lost 4 bases, J lost 1 base, and 4 bases stayed unmatched. The germline V gene encodes CDR1 SGHRS and CDR2 YFSETQ. This CDR3 is built from 16 residues. CDR3 coding DNA: TGCGCCAGCAGCCAGGACAGGGGGCCGTCTGGAAACACCATATATTTT. Protein: CASSQDRGPSGNTIYF.

This sequence joins TRBV5-1 and TRBJ2-1, with D perhaps matching TRBD1 (5 bases). Germline V gene lookup returns CDR1 SGHRS and CDR2 YFSETQ. The germline V and J ends were trimmed by 4 bases and 4 bases, with 9 bases remaining between them. This CDR3 has 13 residues. In DNA form, the CDR3 reads TGCGCCAGCAGCCAAAACAGGTACAATGAGCAGTTCTTC. This gives the protein CASSQNRYNEQFF.

The chain couples TRBV7-2 to TRBJ2-5; D not certain. Deletions cut 6 bases from V and 2 bases from J, with 10 bases between. Germline CDR1 SGHTA, CDR2 FQGNSA. The CDR3 is 13 residues long. This CDR3 is CASSFVPQETQYF. For the CDR3, the DNA is TGTGCCAGCAGTTTTGTCCCGCAAGAGACCCAGTACTTC.

V gene TRBV11-3 combines with J gene TRBJ1-1; no definite D call. Per the germline V gene, CDR1 is SGHNT and CDR2 is YENEEA. Trimming took 4 bases from V and 0 from J, leaving 12 bases between them. The CDR3 is 15 residues long. CDR3 DNA sequence: TGTGCCAGCAGCTCTACAGCCTCAATGAACACTGAAGCTTTCTTT. Amino acids: CASSSTASMNTEAFF.

The rearrangement joins TRBV13 to TRBJ1-2; possibly TRBD1 for D (5 bases). V was shortened by 2 bases and J by 8 bases, with 9 bases between the two germline ends. The CDR3 sequence is 12 residues long. CDR1 and CDR2 (germline): PRHDT, FYEKMQ (reference sequence). As DNA, the CDR3 is TGTGCCAGCAGCTTACGGGGGTCAGGCTACACCTTC. Its translation is CASSLRGSGYTF.